These T cell receptor beta chains were read from a single sample in a study of identical twins. TCRdb reanalysed the 5' RACE reads using MiXCR and keeps one entry per CDR3 protein. The sample records 450,000 to 650,000 distinct CDR3 sequences, 13% to 15% being singletons. These data were also filed under a second study, of yellow fever vaccine responses in identical twins.

The specimen sequenced was CD4+ T cells sorted from blood. The receptors here all came from a woman between 18 and 29 years old in good health. Both conserved end residues are part of each CDR3. The order of the fields is J gene, clone size, D gene, V gene, CDR3 DNA, CDR3 protein. The D gene is left open where the match is weak. The listing skips clone size in some rows; elsewhere it reads once, few, many or a size class.

TRBJ2-1 | few | TRBD2 | TRBV11-3 | TGTGCCAGCAGCTTTAGCGGGGTGTACAATGAGCAGTTCTTC | CASSFSGVYNEQFF
TRBJ2-7 | . | . | TRBV11-2 | TGTGCCAGCAGCCCAGACCCGGGGCAGGGGCCGTACGAGCAGTACTTC | CASSPDPGQGPYEQYF
TRBJ1-6 | . | . | TRBV19 | TGTGCCAGTACTCGAGGAAGCTCCTATAATTCACCCCTCCACTTT | CASTRGSSYNSPLHF
TRBJ1-1 | few | . | TRBV20-1 | TGCAGTGCTGGGGCCGGGGCGGAAGCTTTCTTT | CSAGAGAEAFF
TRBJ2-3 | many | . | TRBV5-1 | TGCGCCAGCAGCTTGGGGCAGGGCAGGACAGATACGCAGTATTTT | CASSLGQGRTDTQYF
TRBJ1-1 | . | . | TRBV4-1 | TGCGCCAGCAGCCCCTCGGGGGTTCCCACTGAAGCTTTCTTT | CASSPSGVPTEAFF
TRBJ2-7 | few | . | TRBV10-3 | TGTGCCATCAGTGAGTCGAGGGGTAGCCTTAACCCGGGGGAGCAGTACTTC | CAISESRGSLNPGEQYF
TRBJ2-1 | . | TRBD1 | TRBV24-1 | TGTGCCACCAGTGAGGCAGGGGGAAATTTAAATGAGCAGTTCTTC | CATSEAGGNLNEQFF
TRBJ2-3 | . | . | TRBV6-1 | TGTGCCAGCAGTGCCCAGGGGCAAGATACGCAGTATTTT | CASSAQGQDTQYF
TRBJ1-1 | . | . | TRBV28 | TGTGCCAGCAGTTTATACGGGTACACTGAAGCTTTCTTT | CASSLYGYTEAFF
TRBJ2-1 | few | . | TRBV12-3/TRBV12-4 | TGTGCCAGCAGTTCCGGAAGAGGGAGTTACAATGAGCAGTTCTTC | CASSSGRGSYNEQFF
TRBJ2-2 | few | . | TRBV20-1 | TGCAGTGCTAGAGATAGTGAGTGGGCCGGGGAGCTGTTTTTT | CSARDSEWAGELFF
TRBJ1-5 | few | . | TRBV27 | TGTGCCAGCAGACGACAGAACAATCAGCCCCAGCATTTT | CASRRQNNQPQHF
TRBJ2-2 | . | . | TRBV7-2 | TGTGCCAGCAACCAAAGGGTGGTCGGGGAGCTGTTTTTT | CASNQRVVGELFF
TRBJ2-1 | few | TRBD2 | TRBV6-5 | TGTGCCAGCAGTTACCCGCCCAGCGCGGGAGGGTACAATGAGCAGTTCTTC | CASSYPPSAGGYNEQFF
TRBJ2-2 | . | TRBD1 | TRBV7-9 | TGTGCCAGCAGTTTAGGACAGGAAGGCACCGGGGAGCTGTTTTTT | CASSLGQEGTGELFF
TRBJ2-2 | . | . | TRBV6-1 | TGTGCCAGCAAATCAGAAAACACCGGGGAGCTGTTTTTT | CASKSENTGELFF
TRBJ2-1 | . | . | TRBV3-1 | TGTGCCTGCAGCCACACGACGGGGTCCTACAATGAGCAGTTCTTC | CACSHTTGSYNEQFF
TRBJ2-7 | . | TRBD2 | TRBV3-1 | TGTGCCAGCAGCCAAGGTTCGGCTAGCGGGTACGAGCAGTACTTC | CASSQGSASGYEQYF
TRBJ1-2 | . | . | TRBV12-3/TRBV12-4 | TGTGCCAGCAGTCCGCAGGCAACTACTAACTATGGCTACACCTTC | CASSPQATTNYGYTF
TRBJ2-3 | few | TRBD1 | TRBV28 | TGTGCCAGCAGCCCGCCGGGACAGCGAGGTTTTCGCATTTTT | CASSPPGQRGFRIF
TRBJ1-1 | . | . | TRBV28 | TGTGCCAGCAGTTTAAAAACAGGTGGACTCATGAACACTGAAGCTTTCTTT | CASSLKTGGLMNTEAFF
TRBJ2-7 | few | TRBD1 | TRBV5-1 | TGCGCCAGCAGCTTACAGGGGGGATCAAGCTCCTACGAGCAGTACTTC | CASSLQGGSSSYEQYF
TRBJ2-1 | . | . | TRBV7-2 | TGTGCCAGCACCCGGACAGATTACAATGAGCAGTTCTTC | CASTRTDYNEQFF
TRBJ2-1 | . | TRBD2 | TRBV12-3/TRBV12-4 | TGTGCCAGCAGTTCCAAGGGCACTAGCGGGCCCCCGGGCAGGGAGCAGTTCTTC | CASSSKGTSGPPGREQFF
TRBJ2-1 | . | TRBD2 | TRBV29-1 | TGCAGCGCTGCCCCGGGACTAGGATACAATGAGCAGTTCTTC | CSAAPGLGYNEQFF
TRBJ2-7 | few | . | TRBV29-1 | TGCAGCGTTGAGGTGGACCCCGGGGCCCACGAGCAGTACTTC | CSVEVDPGAHEQYF
TRBJ1-1 | . | . | TRBV6-4 | TGTGCCAGCAGGCGATTCAGCATGAACACTGAAGCTTTCTTT | CASRRFSMNTEAFF
TRBJ2-3 | . | . | TRBV27 | TGTGCCAGCAGCCTCACCCTCCGGCCAGGGGGAGGGCCAGATACGCAGTATTTT | CASSLTLRPGGGPDTQYF
TRBJ2-1 | few | TRBD2 | TRBV7-2 | TGTGCCAGCAGCTTAGTAAAAGGGACTAGCGGCTACAATGAGCAGTTCTTC | CASSLVKGTSGYNEQFF
TRBJ1-3 | few | . | TRBV7-9 | TGTGCCAGCAGCGCTGGGGGGGGCTCTGGAAACACCATATATTTT | CASSAGGGSGNTIYF
TRBJ1-1 | few | . | TRBV7-9 | TGTGCCAGCAGCTTAGATAGGATCGTGAACACTGAAGCTTTCTTT | CASSLDRIVNTEAFF
TRBJ2-2 | . | . | TRBV24-1 | TGTGCCACCAGTGATTACCTGGCAGGACCCGCACAGAACACCGGGGAGCTGTTTTTT | CATSDYLAGPAQNTGELFF
TRBJ2-7 | few | . | TRBV3-1 | TGTGCCAGCAGCCATGAAGGGGCAGTGCGCTACGAGCAGTACTTC | CASSHEGAVRYEQYF
TRBJ1-1 | . | . | TRBV24-1 | TGTGCCACCCAAGGGGTGAACACTGAAGCTTTCTTT | CATQGVNTEAFF
TRBJ2-3 | . | TRBD2 | TRBV20-1 | TGCAGTGCTAGAGAACTAGCGGGAGTGAGTACAGATACGCAGTATTTT | CSARELAGVSTDTQYF
TRBJ2-1 | few | . | TRBV5-5 | TGTGCCAGCAGCTTGATTTTTAATGAGCAGTTCTTC | CASSLIFNEQFF
TRBJ2-1 | . | . | TRBV7-8 | TGTGCCAGCAGCCCCCTGTCGAATGAGCAGTTCTTC | CASSPLSNEQFF
TRBJ2-5 | . | . | TRBV20-1 | TGCAGTGCTCTCCGGGACTCGGAGACCCAGTACTTC | CSALRDSETQYF
TRBJ2-2 | few | TRBD1 | TRBV5-1 | TGCGCCAGCAGCGAGACAGGGTTAACCGGGGAGCTGTTTTTT | CASSETGLTGELFF
TRBJ2-7 | . | . | TRBV24-1 | TGTGCCACCAGTGATCGGTACAGCTACGAGCAGTACTTC | CATSDRYSYEQYF
TRBJ2-6 | few | . | TRBV20-1 | TGCAGTGCAGTTTTTCCTGGGGCCAACGTCCTGACTTTC | CSAVFPGANVLTF
TRBJ1-1 | . | TRBD1 | TRBV7-8 | TGTGCCAGCAGCACCCGACAGGGAAGGAACACTGAAGCTTTCTTT | CASSTRQGRNTEAFF
TRBJ2-1 | . | . | TRBV20-1 | TGCAGTGTGGAGGAGGTGGGGGGCTATGAGCAGTTCTTC | CSVEEVGGYEQFF
TRBJ2-3 | . | . | TRBV14 | TGTGCCAGCAGCCAAGAGAGTGGGTTAGCGCACGCAGATACGCAGTATTTT | CASSQESGLAHADTQYF
TRBJ2-7 | . | . | TRBV20-1 | TGCAGTGCAGGAGACAGCTACGAGCAGTACTTC | CSAGDSYEQYF
TRBJ2-2 | few | . | TRBV7-3 | TGTGCCAGCAGCAAAAACGGCCGAGGGAGTAGGGACGGGGAGCTGTTTTTT | CASSKNGRGSRDGELFF
TRBJ2-7 | . | . | TRBV5-6 | TGTGCCAGCAGCCCTACCAGGGGCACCCTAGACTACGAGCAGTACTTC | CASSPTRGTLDYEQYF
TRBJ1-4 | . | . | TRBV12-3/TRBV12-4 | TGTGCCAGCAGTTTTAGTTTTTATGAAAAACTGTTTTTT | CASSFSFYEKLFF
TRBJ2-1 | many | TRBD1 | TRBV3-1 | TGTGCCAGCAGCCAAGATTCAGGGGGCATCTACAATGAGCAGTTCTTC | CASSQDSGGIYNEQFF